This is a list of T cell receptor beta chains from one sample in a study of blood T cell repertoires in COVID-19. TCRdb's table, derived via immunoSEQ multiplex PCR, lists solely in-frame clones and lacks some. The repertoire holds over 150,000 clones, with about 85% as singletons. The sequencing input was peripheral blood. These receptors came from an elderly man with COVID-19, enrolled during active disease. Each CDR3 is given with its conserved first and last residue. Each record gives: CDR3 DNA, CDR3 protein, D gene, J gene, V gene, clone size. D genes are given only for firm matches. Size is stated for part of the rows, as once, few or many counts, or as a class when the clone is expanded.

CDR3 DNA: TGCGCCACCACCCCAGGGGGGAACACTGAAGCTTTCTTT; CDR3 protein: CATTPGGNTEAFF; D gene: TRBD1; J gene: TRBJ1-1; V gene: TRBV5-1; clone size: -
CDR3 DNA: TGTGCCAGCAGTTTTGGACAGGGAGGTAATTCACCCCTCCACTTT; CDR3 protein: CASSFGQGGNSPLHF; D gene: TRBD1; J gene: TRBJ1-6; V gene: TRBV6-5; clone size: few
CDR3 DNA: TGTGCCAGCAGAAGGGACAGGGGTGATTCACCCCTCCACTTT; CDR3 protein: CASRRDRGDSPLHF; D gene: TRBD1; J gene: TRBJ1-6; V gene: TRBV28; clone size: -
CDR3 DNA: TGCGCCTCTCAAGGGACAGCCCTAAGTGGCAATCAGCCCCAGCATTTT; CDR3 protein: CASQGTALSGNQPQHF; D gene: TRBD1; J gene: TRBJ1-5; V gene: TRBV10-2; clone size: few
CDR3 DNA: TGCAGCGTTGAAAATGAGGGGGGGAGCTACACCTTC; CDR3 protein: CSVENEGGSYTF; D gene: -; J gene: TRBJ1-2; V gene: TRBV29-1; clone size: -
CDR3 DNA: TGTGCCAGCAGTGAAGCGCACAGGGGACCCTACAATGAGCAGTTCTTC; CDR3 protein: CASSEAHRGPYNEQFF; D gene: TRBD1; J gene: TRBJ2-1; V gene: TRBV6-1; clone size: -
CDR3 DNA: TGTGCCAGCAGCCAAGGCTCTGGGGGCGAAGCTTTCTTT; CDR3 protein: CASSQGSGGEAFF; D gene: -; J gene: TRBJ1-1; V gene: TRBV3-1/TRBV3-2; clone size: once
CDR3 DNA: TGTGCCAGCAGTAAACTGGCAGGCGCTGAAGCTTTCTTT; CDR3 protein: CASSKLAGAEAFF; D gene: -; J gene: TRBJ1-1; V gene: TRBV6-2/TRBV6-3; clone size: -
CDR3 DNA: TGTGCCAGCAGCTCAGACTCCCGCTACGAGCAGTACTTC; CDR3 protein: CASSSDSRYEQYF; D gene: -; J gene: TRBJ2-7; V gene: TRBV2; clone size: -
CDR3 DNA: TGTGCCAGCTCACCGGGAACTAGCGGATCCTACGAGCAGTACTTC; CDR3 protein: CASSPGTSGSYEQYF; D gene: TRBD2; J gene: TRBJ2-7; V gene: TRBV18; clone size: -
CDR3 DNA: TGTGCCAGTATAACAGGGGGCGCGTCGGGCAATCAGCCCCAGCATTTT; CDR3 protein: CASITGGASGNQPQHF; D gene: TRBD1; J gene: TRBJ1-5; V gene: TRBV28; clone size: -
CDR3 DNA: TGTGCCAGCAGCTTAGAGATGCCGGGATTGAACACTGAAGCTTTCTTT; CDR3 protein: CASSLEMPGLNTEAFF; D gene: -; J gene: TRBJ1-1; V gene: TRBV11-1; clone size: -
CDR3 DNA: TGTGCCAGCAGCTTAGAAGCTCCAGGGGGCGAGCAGTACTTC; CDR3 protein: CASSLEAPGGEQYF; D gene: TRBD1; J gene: TRBJ2-7; V gene: TRBV7-2; clone size: -
CDR3 DNA: TGTGCCAGCAGTGAAAGGGGGGGGGCGGGCACCGGGGAGCTGTTTTTT; CDR3 protein: CASSERGGAGTGELFF; D gene: -; J gene: TRBJ2-2; V gene: TRBV6-1; clone size: once
CDR3 DNA: TGTGCCAGCAGCCCTGGGGGGATCGACGAGCAGTACTTC; CDR3 protein: CASSPGGIDEQYF; D gene: -; J gene: TRBJ2-7; V gene: TRBV7-9; clone size: -
CDR3 DNA: TGTGCCAGCAGTTATTTGGGGACAGTCTATGGCTACACCTTC; CDR3 protein: CASSYLGTVYGYTF; D gene: TRBD1; J gene: TRBJ1-2; V gene: TRBV6-9; clone size: -
CDR3 DNA: TGTGCCAGCAGCTTAACGGCAGGGGACCCGGGACAGTTCTTC; CDR3 protein: CASSLTAGDPGQFF; D gene: -; J gene: TRBJ2-1; V gene: TRBV7-3; clone size: -
CDR3 DNA: TGTGCCAGCTCACGGGGTGAGGACAGCTACGAGCAGTACTTC; CDR3 protein: CASSRGEDSYEQYF; D gene: -; J gene: TRBJ2-7; V gene: TRBV18; clone size: -
CDR3 DNA: TGCGCCCAACAGGGGAGAGATGAGCAGTTCTTC; CDR3 protein: CAQQGRDEQFF; D gene: TRBD1; J gene: TRBJ2-1; V gene: TRBV5-1; clone size: -
CDR3 DNA: TGCGCCAGCGGCCATGAGGGGGGGCCGTCCGGGGAGCTGTTTTTT; CDR3 protein: CASGHEGGPSGELFF; D gene: -; J gene: TRBJ2-2; V gene: TRBV5-1; clone size: once
CDR3 DNA: TGCGCCAGCAGCTTGATTCCCCCGCTTGGGACTAGCGGGGGGTACTCCTACGAGCAGTACTTC; CDR3 protein: CASSLIPPLGTSGGYSYEQYF; D gene: TRBD2; J gene: TRBJ2-7; V gene: TRBV5-1; clone size: once
CDR3 DNA: TGTGCCAGCATCAAAGGGGGGGACAGGGATCTCTATGGCTACACCTTC; CDR3 protein: CASIKGGDRDLYGYTF; D gene: TRBD1; J gene: TRBJ1-2; V gene: TRBV7-9; clone size: -
CDR3 DNA: TGTGCCAGCAGCCCTAACAGGGTCGAGCAGTACTTC; CDR3 protein: CASSPNRVEQYF; D gene: -; J gene: TRBJ2-7; V gene: TRBV4-2; clone size: -
CDR3 DNA: TGTGCCAGCAGTGATCCGAATCAGCCCCAGCATTTT; CDR3 protein: CASSDPNQPQHF; D gene: -; J gene: TRBJ1-5; V gene: TRBV2; clone size: -
CDR3 DNA: TGTGCCAGTAGTCCCGTCTCTGCGGGGGGGGCGGTTGAGCAGTTCTTC; CDR3 protein: CASSPVSAGGAVEQFF; D gene: TRBD2; J gene: TRBJ2-1; V gene: TRBV19; clone size: -
CDR3 DNA: TGTGCCAGCAGCTCATGGCGGAGGAACACCGGGGAGCTGTTTTTT; CDR3 protein: CASSSWRRNTGELFF; D gene: -; J gene: TRBJ2-2; V gene: TRBV14; clone size: once
CDR3 DNA: TGCGCCAGCAGCTTGGGTTCCGGGACAGGAACCTACGAGCAGTACTTC; CDR3 protein: CASSLGSGTGTYEQYF; D gene: TRBD1; J gene: TRBJ2-7; V gene: TRBV5-1; clone size: -
CDR3 DNA: TGTGCCAGCAGCACCCTGACCAGGGGGCAAAACACTGAAGCTTTCTTT; CDR3 protein: CASSTLTRGQNTEAFF; D gene: TRBD1; J gene: TRBJ1-1; V gene: TRBV9; clone size: -